The next 10 T cell receptor beta chains were all read from a single sample in a study of CD8+ T cells in alopecia areata. cDNA serving as the sequencing template came from extracted, reverse transcribed RNA. The table came from immunoSEQ multiplex PCR; TCRdb's copy has only in-frame clones and leaves some out. The sample has over 150,000 clones, roughly three fifths seen once. Sequenced: CD8+ T cells sorted from blood. These receptors were obtained from a human donor in good health.

The chain couples TRBV5-6 to TRBJ1-6, with D hard to call. Trimming left V 0 bases short and J 13 bases short, with 20 bases between. The CDR3 sequence is 16 residues long. Per germline, CDR1 SGHDT and CDR2 YYEEEE. As DNA, the CDR3 is TGTGCCAGCAGCTTGGTGTCCAGGCACCAAATTTGGCCCCTCCACTTT. It translates to CASSLVSRHQIWPLHF.

The chain employs TRBV2 and TRBJ1-6; D remains unclear. The CDR3 runs 13 residues. Trimming took off 6 bases at V and 8 bases at J, with 11 bases between the two ends. CDR1 is SNHLY, CDR2 FYNNEI, per germline. The DNA for the CDR3 is TGTGCCAGCAGCGGACTCCGAGATTCACCCCTCCACTTT. Its translation is CASSGLRDSPLHF. The full variable domain, in which reference TRBV2 and TRBJ1-6 provide the parts outside the CDR3, is EPEVTQTPSHQVTQMGQEVILRCVPISNHLYFYWYRQILGQKVEFLVSFYNNEISEKSEIFDDQFSVERPDGSNFTLKIRSTKLEDSAMYFCASSGLRDSPLHFGNGTRLTVT.

CDR3 region: CATSRDHPSAGANVLTF. Written as DNA, the CDR3 is TGTGCCACCAGCAGAGATCACCCGTCTGCTGGGGCCAACGTCCTGACTTTC. The chain has TRBV15 and TRBJ2-6; D call uncertain. The CDR3 totals 17 residues. Germline loops: CDR1 LNHNV, CDR2 YYDKDF (reference sequence). The V gene lost 0 bases and the J gene lost 2 bases, with 11 bases spanning the gap.

The chain combines TRBV11-2 with TRBJ2-3; D gene unclear. The germline CDR1 and CDR2 sequences are SGHAT and FQNNGV. With 0 bases removed from V and 4 bases from J, the gap between germline ends came to 8 bases. This CDR3 spans 14 amino acids. CDR3 nucleotide sequence: TGTGCCAGCAGCTTAGAAACTCCGGCAGATACGCAGTATTTT. It specifies CASSLETPADTQYF.

This chain connects TRBV2 to TRBJ2-1; D gene unclear. Germline-derived CDR1 and CDR2 are SNHLY and FYNNEI. V gave up 3 bases and J gave up 4 bases, with 7 bases separating them. There are 13 residues in the CDR3. The DNA for the CDR3 is TGTGCCAGCAGTGACTCAGAGTACAATGAGCAGTTCTTC. Translated, it gives CASSDSEYNEQFF.

This rearrangement joins TRBV9 to TRBJ2-7; D is possibly TRBD1 (7 bases). The ends were cut back, 4 bases at V and 5 bases at J, with 19 bases in the middle. Germline V gene sequence: CDR1 SGDLS, CDR2 YYNGEE. The CDR3 covers 15 residues. The DNA for the CDR3 is TGTGCCAGCAGCCCAGGGGGGCAGGGATTTAACGAGCAGTACTTC. Amino acids: CASSPGGQGFNEQYF.

The chain joins TRBV6-5 to TRBJ1-1, with 12 bases identical to TRBD1. Trimming cost V 5 bases and J 6 bases; bases outside gene matches: 4. This CDR3 is 14 amino acids long. Germline CDR1 reads MNHEY; CDR2 reads SVGAGI. Here the CDR3 reads CASSTGTGGSEAFF. DNA of the CDR3: TGTGCCAGCAGTACAGGGACAGGGGGCTCTGAAGCTTTCTTT.

The chain combines TRBV15 with TRBJ2-1; D unresolved. CDR3 length: 14 residues. V lost 8 bases and J lost 0, with 11 bases in between. The germline V gene encodes CDR1 LNHNV and CDR2 YYDKDF (reference sequence). CDR3 in amino acids: CATGGSPSYNEQFF. As DNA, the CDR3 is TGTGCCACCGGCGGATCCCCCTCCTACAATGAGCAGTTCTTC.

This clone turned up a few times. The chain uses TRBV6-1 and TRBJ2-3; 9 bases are shared with TRBD1. Germline-derived CDR1 and CDR2 are MNHNS and SASEGT. The CDR3 loop spans 15 amino acids. V trimming: 3 bases; J trimming: 4 bases; junction bases outside the gene matches: 5. This chain's CDR3 is CASSDSGQGPDTQYF. As DNA, the CDR3 is TGTGCCAGCAGTGACTCGGGACAGGGTCCAGATACGCAGTATTTT.

The CDR3 nucleotides read TGTGCCAGCAGTCATCGGACTAGCTGGATGAACCAAGAGACCCAGTACTTC. This sequence encodes CASSHRTSWMNQETQYF. The J gene is TRBJ2-5, the V gene TRBV27; TRBD2 agrees at 8 bases. J was trimmed by 0 bases and V by 5 bases; bases with no gene match: 11. Germline lookup yields CDR1 MNHEY and CDR2 SMNVEV (reference sequence). The CDR3 extends over 17 amino acids.